The T cell receptor (beta chain) under discussion was sequenced for a study of blood T cells in healthy people across ages. Study outcomes and limitations: Naive and antigen-experienced cells were not separated, limiting conclusive comparison.

Deletions cut 3 bases from V and 3 bases from J, with 3 bases between. The germline CDR1 and CDR2 sequences are SGHTA and FQGTGA. The CDR3 is 13 amino acids. Isolated PBMCs totaled at least 6.5 million in each sample. The total RNA that was extracted per sample amounted to at least 5.5 micrograms. Using a J-beta primer mix together with a sample-barcoded 5' primer, a second PCR was run for roughly 7 to 11 cycles. The study obtained at least 2.5 million CDR3-containing paired-end reads from every sample. In TCRdb, the 5' RACE reads were re-called with MiXCR into one record per CDR3 protein. The sample has 550,000 to 800,000 distinct CDR3 sequences, roughly 20% seen once; the top ten hold roughly 3.4%. About this clonotype itself: Its specificity is not known.

The chain employs TRBV7-3 and TRBJ1-6; D is uncertain. Sequencing was carried out using blood. This clonotype originated in a man in his 70s in good health. The CDR3 loop reads CASSLIYNSPLHF. The CDR3 DNA reads as TGTGCCAGCAGCTTGATCTATAATTCACCCCTCCACTTT.